These T cell receptor beta chains were read from a single sample in a study of graft-versus-host responses after intestinal transplantation. Their antigen targets remain unknown. Here immunoSEQ multiplex PCR was the method, and the copy in TCRdb shows in-frame clones only, minus some. Of around 100,000 clones listed, approximately 93% are singletons. This sample comprised unstimulated CD8+ T cells sorted from spleen or lymph node cells, obtained before transplant. These receptors were collected from a human donor who was the organ donor for an intestinal transplant. Each CDR3 is given with its conserved first and last residue. D genes are given only for firm matches. Size tells how often a clone was seen (once, few, many) or the class of an expanded clone, and some rows leave it out.

D gene: -; clone size: -; J gene: TRBJ2-7; V gene: TRBV6-6; CDR3 length: 14; CDR3 protein: CASAPRGVTYEQYF; CDR3 DNA: TGTGCCAGTGCCCCACGCGGGGTAACCTACGAGCAGTACTTC
D gene: -; clone size: -; J gene: TRBJ2-1; V gene: TRBV5-6; CDR3 length: 15; CDR3 protein: CASSLGRSTRNEQFF; CDR3 DNA: TGTGCCAGCAGCTTGGGGCGATCTACCAGGAATGAGCAGTTCTTC
D gene: -; clone size: -; J gene: TRBJ2-2; V gene: TRBV10-3; CDR3 length: 16; CDR3 protein: CAISDLDAADTGELFF; CDR3 DNA: TGTGCCATCAGTGATCTCGACGCTGCGGACACCGGGGAGCTGTTTTTT
D gene: TRBD2; clone size: -; J gene: TRBJ2-7; V gene: TRBV4-1; CDR3 length: 14; CDR3 protein: CASSQGLAGDEQYF; CDR3 DNA: TGCGCCAGCAGCCAGGGACTAGCGGGAGACGAGCAGTACTTC
D gene: -; clone size: -; J gene: TRBJ2-7; V gene: TRBV5-1; CDR3 length: 15; CDR3 protein: CASSLDGGRVYEQYF; CDR3 DNA: TGCGCCAGCAGCTTGGATGGGGGGCGCGTCTACGAGCAGTACTTC
D gene: TRBD2; clone size: -; J gene: TRBJ2-7; V gene: TRBV28; CDR3 length: 11; CDR3 protein: CTWGGSYEQYF; CDR3 DNA: TGTACCTGGGGGGGTTCCTACGAGCAGTACTTC
D gene: TRBD1; clone size: -; J gene: TRBJ1-1; V gene: TRBV2; CDR3 length: 16; CDR3 protein: CATNRGQGKMNTEAFF; CDR3 DNA: TGTGCCACTAACCGGGGACAGGGGAAAATGAACACTGAAGCTTTCTTT
D gene: TRBD1; clone size: -; J gene: TRBJ2-6; V gene: TRBV6-6; CDR3 length: 13; CDR3 protein: CASSYGTGNVLTF; CDR3 DNA: TGTGCCAGCAGTTACGGGACAGGGAACGTCCTGACTTTC
D gene: TRBD1; clone size: -; J gene: TRBJ2-7; V gene: TRBV11-2; CDR3 length: 15; CDR3 protein: CASSLGDRNSYEQYF; CDR3 DNA: TGTGCCAGCAGCTTAGGGGACAGGAACTCCTACGAGCAGTACTTC
D gene: TRBD2; clone size: -; J gene: TRBJ2-1; V gene: TRBV27; CDR3 length: 19; CDR3 protein: CASRIRLAGGPSTPGEQFF; CDR3 DNA: TGTGCCAGCAGAATAAGACTAGCGGGAGGGCCCTCGACCCCCGGTGAGCAGTTCTTC
D gene: -; clone size: few; J gene: TRBJ2-7; V gene: TRBV19; CDR3 length: 14; CDR3 protein: CASSTGAGSYEQYF; CDR3 DNA: TGTGCCAGTAGTACCGGGGCGGGTTCCTACGAGCAGTACTTC
D gene: -; clone size: -; J gene: TRBJ1-6; V gene: TRBV2; CDR3 length: 16; CDR3 protein: CASRHTGFELSSPLHF; CDR3 DNA: TGTGCCAGCAGACACACAGGGTTTGAGCTATCTTCACCCCTCCACTTT
D gene: -; clone size: -; J gene: TRBJ1-1; V gene: TRBV6-5; CDR3 length: 14; CDR3 protein: CASSYSAGKVEAFF; CDR3 DNA: TGTGCCAGCAGTTACTCGGCGGGGAAAGTTGAAGCTTTCTTT
D gene: -; clone size: -; J gene: TRBJ2-1; V gene: TRBV4-3; CDR3 length: 14; CDR3 protein: CASSQVAGGNEQFF; CDR3 DNA: TGCGCCAGCAGCCAGGTAGCAGGGGGGAATGAGCAGTTCTTC
D gene: TRBD2; clone size: -; J gene: TRBJ2-1; V gene: TRBV6-5; CDR3 length: 15; CDR3 protein: CASTPGTSVLHEQFF; CDR3 DNA: TGTGCCAGCACCCCTGGGACTAGCGTGCTCCATGAGCAGTTCTTC
D gene: -; clone size: once; J gene: TRBJ2-5; V gene: TRBV4-2; CDR3 length: 13; CDR3 protein: CASSLGGKETQYF; CDR3 DNA: TGTGCCAGCAGCCTGGGCGGTAAAGAGACCCAGTACTTC
D gene: -; clone size: -; J gene: TRBJ2-1; V gene: TRBV5-1; CDR3 length: 13; CDR3 protein: CASSLVTRDEQFF; CDR3 DNA: TGCGCCAGCAGCTTGGTGACTAGAGATGAGCAGTTCTTC
D gene: TRBD2; clone size: -; J gene: TRBJ2-2; V gene: TRBV7-2; CDR3 length: 16; CDR3 protein: CASSFYSGSRTGELFF; CDR3 DNA: TGTGCCAGCAGCTTTTATAGCGGGAGCCGGACCGGGGAGCTGTTTTTT
D gene: -; clone size: -; J gene: TRBJ2-3; V gene: TRBV7-8; CDR3 length: 12; CDR3 protein: CASSLDINTQYF; CDR3 DNA: TGTGCCAGCAGCCTAGACATAAATACGCAGTATTTT
D gene: TRBD2; clone size: -; J gene: TRBJ2-1; V gene: TRBV9; CDR3 length: 19; CDR3 protein: CASSPTPVASGATYNEQFF; CDR3 DNA: TGTGCCAGCAGCCCAACCCCGGTCGCTAGCGGGGCTACCTACAATGAGCAGTTCTTC
D gene: TRBD2; clone size: -; J gene: TRBJ2-7; V gene: TRBV7-3; CDR3 length: 15; CDR3 protein: CASSPGGFFTYEQYF; CDR3 DNA: TGTGCCAGCAGCCCGGGGGGGTTCTTCACCTACGAGCAGTACTTC
D gene: -; clone size: -; J gene: TRBJ2-7; V gene: TRBV6-5; CDR3 length: 13; CDR3 protein: CASSYSTDYEQYF; CDR3 DNA: TGTGCCAGCAGTTACTCGACGGACTACGAGCAGTACTTC
D gene: -; clone size: -; J gene: TRBJ1-3; V gene: TRBV6-5; CDR3 length: 14; CDR3 protein: CASSDRLSGNTIYF; CDR3 DNA: TGTGCCAGCAGTGATCGTCTATCTGGAAACACCATATATTTT
D gene: -; clone size: -; J gene: TRBJ1-5; V gene: TRBV19; CDR3 length: 14; CDR3 protein: CATRYRDRNQPQHF; CDR3 DNA: TGTGCCACCAGATACAGGGACCGCAATCAGCCCCAGCATTTT
D gene: TRBD1; clone size: -; J gene: TRBJ1-5; V gene: TRBV19; CDR3 length: 17; CDR3 protein: CASSIDTGAPLNQPQHF; CDR3 DNA: TGTGCCAGTAGTATCGATACAGGGGCCCCTCTCAATCAGCCCCAGCATTTT
D gene: -; clone size: once; J gene: TRBJ2-7; V gene: TRBV5-6; CDR3 length: 12; CDR3 protein: CASSLMRNEQYF; CDR3 DNA: TGTGCCAGCAGCTTGATGCGAAACGAGCAGTACTTC
D gene: TRBD2; clone size: -; J gene: TRBJ2-7; V gene: TRBV27; CDR3 length: 19; CDR3 protein: CASSMTHTSGRPIPHEQYF; CDR3 DNA: TGTGCCAGCAGTATGACTCATACTAGCGGGAGGCCAATTCCCCACGAGCAGTACTTC